The rows below give T cell receptor beta chains drawn from one sample of a study of blood T cell repertoires in COVID-19. Profiling relied on immunoSEQ multiplex PCR, and the TCRdb table lists in-frame clones only, not all of them. The sample has fewer than 350,000 clones, 75% to 85% seen once. Sequenced: peripheral blood. The origin of the receptors is a human donor in a cohort sampled during active COVID-19. The CDR3 runs from the conserved cysteine through the conserved F or W. Each record gives: J gene, clone size, V gene, D gene, CDR3 protein, CDR3 DNA. D genes are given only for firm matches. Size is omitted from some rows. Given values are once, few, many or a class for expanded clones.

j_gene: TRBJ2-7
abundance: NA
v_gene: TRBV5-5
d_gene: TRBD1
CDR3aa: CASTLEFGTGSHEQYF
CDR3nt: TGTGCCAGCACCTTGGAGTTTGGGACAGGGTCCCACGAGCAGTACTTC

j_gene: TRBJ1-1
abundance: NA
v_gene: TRBV15
d_gene: NA
CDR3aa: CATSRVLGLRETEAFF
CDR3nt: TGTGCCACCAGCAGAGTCCTTGGCCTCCGGGAGACTGAAGCTTTCTTT

j_gene: TRBJ2-1
abundance: NA
v_gene: TRBV18
d_gene: TRBD2
CDR3aa: CASSPRVSGTSGGTNEQFF
CDR3nt: TGTGCCAGCTCACCGAGAGTATCCGGGACTAGCGGGGGGACCAATGAGCAGTTCTTC

j_gene: TRBJ1-6
abundance: NA
v_gene: TRBV3-1/TRBV3-2
d_gene: NA
CDR3aa: CASSQGGGSYNSPLHF
CDR3nt: TGTGCCAGCAGCCAAGGAGGGGGCTCCTATAATTCACCCCTCCACTTT

j_gene: TRBJ1-4
abundance: NA
v_gene: TRBV7-9
d_gene: TRBD1
CDR3aa: CASSQAIDRGLSEKLFF
CDR3nt: TGTGCCAGCAGCCAAGCCATAGACAGGGGGCTTAGTGAAAAACTGTTTTTT

j_gene: TRBJ1-2
abundance: NA
v_gene: TRBV19
d_gene: TRBD1
CDR3aa: CASSIAQGDYGYTF
CDR3nt: TGTGCCAGTAGTATAGCGCAGGGGGACTATGGCTACACCTTC

j_gene: TRBJ2-7
abundance: NA
v_gene: TRBV30
d_gene: TRBD1
CDR3aa: CAWSVPRAGGHYEQYF
CDR3nt: TGTGCCTGGAGTGTACCACGGGCAGGGGGCCACTACGAGCAGTACTTC

j_gene: TRBJ1-2
abundance: once
v_gene: TRBV5-1
d_gene: NA
CDR3aa: CASSPRLREARGYTF
CDR3nt: TGCGCCAGCAGCCCGAGGTTGAGGGAGGCGAGGGGCTACACCTTC

j_gene: TRBJ1-3
abundance: NA
v_gene: TRBV5-1
d_gene: NA
CDR3aa: CASSLASGWSSGNTIYF
CDR3nt: TGCGCCAGCAGCTTGGCTTCCGGCTGGAGCTCTGGAAACACCATATATTTT

j_gene: TRBJ1-5
abundance: NA
v_gene: TRBV2
d_gene: TRBD1
CDR3aa: CASRRDRKMTQPQHF
CDR3nt: TGTGCCAGCAGGAGGGACAGGAAGATGACTCAGCCCCAGCATTTT

j_gene: TRBJ1-1
abundance: NA
v_gene: TRBV27
d_gene: NA
CDR3aa: CASSLTPGSHTEAFF
CDR3nt: TGTGCCAGCAGTTTAACCCCGGGGTCGCACACTGAAGCTTTCTTT

j_gene: TRBJ2-7
abundance: NA
v_gene: TRBV30
d_gene: NA
CDR3aa: CAWRQGGEQYF
CDR3nt: TGTGCCTGGAGGCAGGGGGGCGAGCAGTACTTC

j_gene: TRBJ1-2
abundance: NA
v_gene: TRBV21-1
d_gene: NA
CDR3aa: CASTTLGGQGFNYGYTF
CDR3nt: TGTGCCAGCACGACCCTAGGGGGACAGGGGTTTAACTATGGCTACACCTTC

j_gene: TRBJ1-4
abundance: NA
v_gene: TRBV7-8
d_gene: TRBD1
CDR3aa: CASSLGQGVGEKLFF
CDR3nt: TGTGCCAGCAGCTTAGGGCAGGGGGTTGGGGAAAAACTGTTTTTT

j_gene: TRBJ2-6
abundance: NA
v_gene: TRBV25-1
d_gene: TRBD1
CDR3aa: CASSAQDRYSGANVLTF
CDR3nt: TGTGCCAGCAGTGCCCAGGACAGGTACTCTGGGGCCAACGTCCTGACTTTC

j_gene: TRBJ2-2
abundance: NA
v_gene: TRBV24-1
d_gene: NA
CDR3aa: CATSRQTNTGELFF
CDR3nt: TGTGCCACCAGTCGACAGACGAACACCGGGGAGCTGTTTTTT

j_gene: TRBJ2-1
abundance: NA
v_gene: TRBV5-1
d_gene: NA
CDR3aa: CASSSTGGATYNEQFF
CDR3nt: TGCGCCAGCAGCTCAACTGGGGGGGCTACCTACAATGAGCAGTTCTTC

j_gene: TRBJ1-1
abundance: NA
v_gene: TRBV6-5
d_gene: TRBD1
CDR3aa: CASNPQGAEDTEAFF
CDR3nt: TGTGCCAGCAATCCACAGGGGGCGGAGGACACTGAAGCTTTCTTT

j_gene: TRBJ2-5
abundance: NA
v_gene: TRBV2
d_gene: TRBD2
CDR3aa: CASSVRGGGGETQYF
CDR3nt: TGTGCCAGCAGCGTTCGCGGCGGGGGGGGAGAGACCCAGTACTTC

j_gene: TRBJ1-3
abundance: NA
v_gene: TRBV5-1
d_gene: TRBD1
CDR3aa: CASSLVTGDGNTIYF
CDR3nt: TGCGCCAGCAGCTTGGTGACAGGGGACGGAAACACCATATATTTT

j_gene: TRBJ2-2
abundance: NA
v_gene: TRBV5-1
d_gene: NA
CDR3aa: CASSLSGGELFF
CDR3nt: TGCGCCAGCAGCTTGTCCGGCGGGGAGCTGTTTTTT

j_gene: TRBJ1-4
abundance: NA
v_gene: TRBV11-2
d_gene: NA
CDR3aa: CASSPGVAFREKLFF
CDR3nt: TGTGCCAGCAGCCCGGGGGTGGCTTTTCGGGAAAAACTGTTTTTT

j_gene: TRBJ2-3
abundance: NA
v_gene: TRBV5-6
d_gene: NA
CDR3aa: CASSPLQDYTDTQYF
CDR3nt: TGTGCCAGCAGCCCGCTACAGGATTACACAGATACGCAGTATTTT

j_gene: TRBJ1-6
abundance: NA
v_gene: TRBV7-6
d_gene: NA
CDR3aa: CASSLGEPPLHF
CDR3nt: TGTGCCAGCAGCTTAGGGGAGCCACCCCTCCACTTT

j_gene: TRBJ2-1
abundance: once
v_gene: TRBV20-1
d_gene: TRBD1
CDR3aa: CSAGQDNEQFF
CDR3nt: TGCAGTGCCGGACAGGACAATGAGCAGTTCTTC

j_gene: TRBJ2-7
abundance: NA
v_gene: TRBV4-1
d_gene: NA
CDR3aa: CASSQGTPFRFEQYF
CDR3nt: TGCGCCAGCAGCCAAGGCACTCCCTTTAGATTCGAGCAGTACTTC

j_gene: TRBJ1-4
abundance: NA
v_gene: TRBV2
d_gene: TRBD1
CDR3aa: CASHERTGGINNEKLFF
CDR3nt: TGTGCCAGCCATGAGAGGACAGGGGGCATCAATAATGAAAAACTGTTTTTT

j_gene: TRBJ1-1
abundance: NA
v_gene: TRBV6-2/TRBV6-3
d_gene: TRBD1
CDR3aa: CASSRGQGNTEAFF
CDR3nt: TGTGCCAGCAGTCGTGGACAGGGGAACACTGAAGCTTTCTTT

j_gene: TRBJ2-7
abundance: NA
v_gene: TRBV19
d_gene: NA
CDR3aa: CASSLDRFSVNEQYF
CDR3nt: TGTGCCAGTAGTTTAGACCGGTTCTCGGTGAACGAGCAGTACTTC

j_gene: TRBJ2-7
abundance: NA
v_gene: TRBV2
d_gene: NA
CDR3aa: CASSIGQLSYEQYF
CDR3nt: TGTGCCAGCAGCATCGGACAGCTCTCCTACGAGCAGTACTTC

j_gene: TRBJ2-1
abundance: NA
v_gene: TRBV12-3/TRBV12-4
d_gene: NA
CDR3aa: CASSSWGQGQFF
CDR3nt: TGTGCCAGCAGTTCTTGGGGTCAGGGGCAGTTCTTC

j_gene: TRBJ1-2
abundance: NA
v_gene: TRBV7-3
d_gene: TRBD1
CDR3aa: CASSQDRGRNGYTF
CDR3nt: TGTGCCAGCAGCCAGGACAGGGGAAGGAATGGCTACACCTTC

j_gene: TRBJ2-5
abundance: NA
v_gene: TRBV12-3/TRBV12-4
d_gene: NA
CDR3aa: CASRSRVGETQYF
CDR3nt: TGTGCCAGCAGAAGCAGGGTTGGGGAGACCCAGTACTTC

j_gene: TRBJ2-5
abundance: once
v_gene: TRBV6-2/TRBV6-3
d_gene: TRBD1
CDR3aa: CASSYRQGQETQYF
CDR3nt: TGTGCCAGCAGTTACCGACAGGGGCAAGAGACCCAGTACTTC

j_gene: TRBJ1-5
abundance: NA
v_gene: TRBV27
d_gene: NA
CDR3aa: CASSLRGQPQHF
CDR3nt: TGTGCCAGCAGTTTGAGAGGTCAGCCCCAGCATTTT

j_gene: TRBJ1-1
abundance: NA
v_gene: TRBV12-5
d_gene: TRBD1
CDR3aa: CASGRNRGDAFF
CDR3nt: TGTGCTAGTGGCCGTAACAGGGGCGACGCTTTCTTT

j_gene: TRBJ2-1
abundance: NA
v_gene: TRBV5-1
d_gene: NA
CDR3aa: CASSLGPGGLTYNEQFF
CDR3nt: TGCGCCAGCAGCTTGGGTCCAGGGGGGCTAACGTACAATGAGCAGTTCTTC